The sample holds a few counts of the clone carrying this TCR beta chain. The data are from a study of blood T cell repertoires in COVID-19. The assay was immunoSEQ multiplex PCR, and TCRdb's table has in-frame clones only and misses some. The sample has about 100,000 clones, roughly 80% seen once. There are 14 residues in the CDR3. Per germline, CDR1 SNHLY and CDR2 FYNNEI. The germline V and J ends were trimmed by 6 bases and 2 bases, with 13 bases remaining between them. This sequence joins TRBV2 and TRBJ1-1, with a possible D match to TRBD1 (6 bases). The TCR comes from a woman in her 70s with acute or convalescent COVID-19. Sequencing was carried out using peripheral blood. The CDR3: CASRDSNINTEAFF. The CDR3 coding sequence is TGTGCCAGCAGGGACAGCAACATCAACACTGAAGCTTTCTTT.